The present TCR beta chain was sequenced within a study of cytomegalovirus exposure and HLA in healthy donors. Study-level findings and limits: Some TCR beta chains (roughly 150 of them) were listed as cytomegalovirus-associated. Most observed TCR sequences were rare, whereas some public TCRs were detected in many donors.

Both 60 Vbeta primers and 13 Jbeta primers went into the PCR. This table comes from immunoSEQ multiplex PCR, and its TCRdb copy is limited to in-frame clones, with some not included. The sample carries some 130,000 clones, roughly 80% recorded once. It was healthy bone marrow donors who served as donors. Points on this clone: As yet, its antigen is unknown.

The sequenced sample was PBMCs. This receptor was obtained from a man between 18 and 29 years old in good health and CMV-seronegative.

As DNA, the CDR3 is TGTGCCAGCAGCTTAGCCGGTATGAACACTGAAGCTTTCTTT. Translation gives CASSLAGMNTEAFF. This chain joins TRBV13 and TRBJ1-1, with unresolved D. CDR3 length: 14 amino acids. The ends were cut back, 1 base at V and 0 bases at J, with 6 bases in the middle. The germline V gene has CDR1 PRHDT and CDR2 FYEKMQ (reference sequence).